The 24 T cell receptor beta chains listed next were all sequenced from one sample in a study of technical replicates of blood from a handful of donors. The assay was immunoSEQ multiplex PCR, and TCRdb's table has in-frame clones only and misses some. This sample has tens of thousands of clones; around 90% occur once, and the top ten carry about 5.1%. Specimen: PBMCs. These receptors originate from a human donor in good health. Some clones in this sample may be carry-over from other donors' samples.

The rearrangement uses TRBV9 and TRBJ2-5; 9 bases line up with TRBD1. This CDR3 contains 15 residues. Germline assignment: CDR1 SGDLS and CDR2 YYNGEE. After removal of 3 bases from V and 2 bases from J, the junction contained 5 bases not matched to a gene. The CDR3 sequence is CASSAGQGRQETQYF. The CDR3 DNA sequence: TGTGCCAGCAGCGCCGGACAGGGGCGACAAGAGACCCAGTACTTC. Full variable domain (remainder filled in from reference TRBV9 and TRBJ2-5): DSGVTQTPKHLITATGQRVTLRCSPRSGDLSVYWYQQSLDQGLQFLIQYYNGEERAKGNILERFSAQQFPDLHSELNLSSLELGDSALYFCASSAGQGRQETQYFGPGTRLLVL.

The V and J genes are TRBV7-6 and TRBJ1-1; perhaps TRBD1 as D (5 bases). Trimming shortened V by 0 bases and J by 0 bases, and 5 bases separated the two germline ends. CDR1 and CDR2 from the germline V gene are SGHVS and FNYEAQ. The CDR3 is 14 amino acids. CDR3 nucleotides: TGTGCCAGCAGCTTAGCAGGGGTGAACACTGAAGCTTTCTTT. The encoded protein is CASSLAGVNTEAFF.

The J gene is TRBJ2-3, the V gene TRBV4-1; TRBD2 agrees at 12 bases. Trimming cost V 4 bases and J 0 bases; bases outside gene matches: 11. The CDR3 spans 19 residues. CDR1 is MGHRA and CDR2 is YSYEKL in the germline V gene. In DNA, the CDR3 is TGCGCCAGCAGCCGAGAGACTAGCGGGAGTTCTTCTAGCACAGATACGCAGTATTTT. Its translation: CASSRETSGSSSSTDTQYF.

The gene calls are TRBV4-3 and TRBJ2-3, with 12 positions matching TRBD2. Germline V gives CDR1 LGHNA, CDR2 YSLEER. The V gene end was trimmed by 9 bases and the J gene end by 1 base; junction bases not matched to a gene: 5. This CDR3 contains 15 residues. The CDR3 coding sequence is TGCGCCAGTGCTAGCGGGGGGGCCCGCACAGATACGCAGTATTTT. Amino acid sequence: CASASGGARTDTQYF.

The V call is TRBV7-9, the J call TRBJ2-3; D gene uncertain. Germline V gives CDR1 SEHNR, CDR2 FQNEAQ (reference sequence). Trimming removed 5 bases at V and 2 bases at J, with 11 bases between. This CDR3 has 14 residues. The DNA of the CDR3 is TGTGCCAGCAGCCCGCAGGTGGCCACAGATACGCAGTATTTT. Translating it yields CASSPQVATDTQYF. Full variable domain (outside the CDR3, taken from reference TRBV7-9 and TRBJ2-3): DTGVSQNPRHKITKRGQNVTFRCDPISEHNRLYWYRQTLGQGPEFLTYFQNEAQLEKSRLLSDRFSAERPKGSFSTLEIQRTEQGDSAMYLCASSPQVATDTQYFGPGTRLTVL.

The chain employs TRBV18 and TRBJ1-5; TRBD1 is a possible D gene (5 bases). Germline CDR1 KGHSH, CDR2 LQKENI. Trimming shortened V by 1 base and J by 6 bases, and 16 bases separated the two germline ends. This CDR3 comprises 16 residues. The CDR3 spells CASSPLREGMGQPQHF. In DNA, the CDR3 is TGTGCCAGCTCACCACTCAGGGAAGGTATGGGTCAGCCCCAGCATTTT.

The rearrangement uses TRBV25-1 and TRBJ2-1; weak D call: TRBD1 (5 bases). The germline V gene encodes CDR1 MGHDK and CDR2 SYGVNS. Trimming took 3 bases from V and 8 from J, leaving 17 bases between them. The CDR3 sequence is 15 residues long. The CDR3 nucleotides read TGTGCCAGCAGTGACCACCAGGGTGCTGAAGATGAGCAGTTCTTC. Its translation: CASSDHQGAEDEQFF.

Concerning this clone: At the DNA level, this CDR3 is encoded by other sequences in the same sample as well. V usage is TRBV2 and J usage is TRBJ2-5; 13 bases align to TRBD2. Germline lookup yields CDR1 SNHLY and CDR2 FYNNEI. After removal of 6 bases from V and 2 bases from J, the junction contained 3 bases not matched to a gene. This CDR3 is built from 15 residues. The CDR3 is CASSRTSGGQETQYF. The CDR3 DNA reads as TGTGCCAGCAGCCGGACTAGCGGGGGACAAGAGACCCAGTACTTC.

V usage is TRBV2 and J usage is TRBJ2-7; D uncertain. Germline values: CDR1 SNHLY, CDR2 FYNNEI. The length of the CDR3 is 11 residues. V lost 4 bases, J lost 6 bases, and 7 bases lay in between. CDR3 in DNA: TGTGCCAGCAGTGGTTGGAGCGAGCAGTACTTC. It is translated as CASSGWSEQYF.

This clone was picked up one time. CDR3 region: CASSQDEGGRQPQHF. In DNA form, the CDR3 reads TGCGCCAGCAGCCAAGATGAGGGGGGGCGTCAGCCCCAGCATTTT. This chain uses TRBV4-3 with TRBJ1-5; D is perhaps TRBD1 (6 bases). The V end lost 0 bases, the J end lost 6 bases, and 12 bases lay between the germline ends. This CDR3 contains 15 residues. Germline CDR1 and CDR2: LGHNA and YSLEER.

The V and J genes are TRBV6-5 and TRBJ1-1, with 7 bases matching TRBD1. The CDR3 contains 16 residues. V lost 0 bases, J lost 1 base, and 5 bases stayed unmatched. CDR1 and CDR2 from the germline V gene are MNHEY and SVGAGI. In DNA, the CDR3 is TGTGCCAGCAGTTACTCGTGGGGACAGACGAACACTGAAGCTTTCTTT. Protein product: CASSYSWGQTNTEAFF.

This chain links TRBV18 with TRBJ2-3; weak D call: TRBD1 (6 bases). Germline-derived CDR1 and CDR2 are KGHSH and LQKENI. Trimming cost V 3 bases and J 5 bases, with 18 bases left between them. CDR3 size: 16 residues. CDR3 nucleotide sequence: TGTGCCAGCTCACCTATTGTAAGGCAGGGGAAAGATACGCAGTATTTT. Protein sequence: CASSPIVRQGKDTQYF.

J is TRBJ2-5 and V is TRBV29-1, with 8 bases lining up with TRBD1. The CDR3 has 15 amino acids. V was pared by 6 bases and J by 4 bases, with 13 bases of the junction left unmatched. Germline loops: CDR1 SQVTM, CDR2 ANQGSEA. CDR3 DNA: TGCAGCGTACTAACGAACAGGGGGTTCGGAGAGACCCAGTACTTC. Its translation: CSVLTNRGFGETQYF.

This CDR3 is CASSSQGAVANEKLFF. The CDR3 nucleotides are TGCGCCAGCAGCTCACAGGGGGCGGTTGCTAATGAAAAACTGTTTTTT. The rearrangement joins TRBV5-1 to TRBJ1-4; 9 bases are a match to TRBD1. The CDR3 is 16 amino acids. J lost 3 bases, V lost 3 bases, and 6 bases had no gene match. The germline gives CDR1 SGHRS, CDR2 YFSETQ.

The chain joins TRBV4-2 to TRBJ1-5; D possibly corresponds to TRBD1 (5 bases). V was trimmed by 4 bases and J by 7 bases, leaving 11 bases between them. Germline loops: CDR1 LGHNA, CDR2 YNFKEQ. The length of the CDR3 is 13 residues. The CDR3 DNA is TGTGCCAGCAGCCTGTTGGGGGGGCAGCCCCAGCATTTT. It translates to CASSLLGGQPQHF.

The sample holds one count of this clone. The chain is built from TRBV12-5 and TRBJ1-2, with 8 bases matching TRBD1. Unmatched junction bases numbered 7, after V lost 0 bases and J lost 7 bases. Per the germline V gene, CDR1 is LGHNT and CDR2 is FRNRAP. This CDR3 has 15 residues. CDR3 amino acids: CASGLVDRADVGYTF. CDR3 DNA sequence: TGTGCTAGTGGTTTGGTGGACAGGGCGGATGTTGGCTACACCTTC.

The rearrangement links TRBV29-1 to TRBJ2-1; TRBD2 is a possible D gene (5 bases). CDR1 and CDR2 (germline): SQVTM, ANQGSEA. Trimming pared 4 bases from V and 10 bases from J, leaving 14 bases between. The CDR3 covers 12 residues. DNA of the CDR3: TGCAGCGTTGCCCTAGCCTCGAGGGAGCAGTTCTTC. This encodes CSVALASREQFF.

The V gene is TRBV7-8, the J gene TRBJ2-1; 9 bases are shared with TRBD2. The germline gives CDR1 SGHVS, CDR2 FQNEAQ. V shed 1 base, J shed 8 bases, and the junction held 15 bases outside the gene matches. The CDR3 has 18 amino acids. DNA of the CDR3: TGTGCCAGCAGCTTAGAGCGGGGCGGGAGGGCCCGTGGGTATGAGCAGTTCTTC. Translated, it gives CASSLERGGRARGYEQFF.

V is TRBV19 and J is TRBJ1-5; 8 positions agree with TRBD1. CDR1 LNHDA and CDR2 SQIVND come from the germline V gene (reference sequence). V trimming: 3 bases; J trimming: 1 base; junction bases outside the gene matches: 8. This CDR3 is built from 17 residues. The CDR3: CASSIHATGGSNQPQHF. In DNA, the CDR3 is TGTGCCAGTAGTATCCACGCCACAGGGGGAAGCAATCAGCCCCAGCATTTT. Together with reference TRBV19 and TRBJ1-5, the CDR3 gives the full variable domain: DGGITQSPKYLFRKEGQNVTLSCEQNLNHDAMYWYRQDPGQGLRLIYYSQIVNDFQKGDIAEGYSVSREKKESFPLTVTSAQKNPTAFYLCASSIHATGGSNQPQHFGDGTRLSIL.

Only a few counts were recorded for this clone. V gene TRBV15 combines with J gene TRBJ1-2; D is ambiguous. CDR3 length: 15 residues. Trimming left V 4 bases short and J 1 base short, with 13 bases between. Germline loops: CDR1 LNHNV, CDR2 YYDKDF (reference sequence). The CDR3 spells CATSTVDYLNYGYTF. CDR3 nucleotide sequence: TGTGCCACCAGCACCGTGGACTACCTTAACTATGGCTACACCTTC.

The rearrangement joins TRBV1 to TRBJ2-3; TRBD2, as called in the table, went unchecked against the DNA. TRBV1 is designated a pseudogene. The CDR3 length is 17 residues. For the CDR3, the DNA is TGCACCAGCAGCCCCTTACTAGCGGGAGGGCCGGAAGATACGCAGTATTTT. This sequence encodes CTSSPLLAGGPEDTQYF.

This chain connects TRBV11-2 to TRBJ2-1; the match to TRBD1 covers 10 bases. With V trimmed by 9 bases and J by 8 bases, 10 bases remained unmatched. CDR1 and CDR2 from the germline V gene are SGHAT and FQNNGV. CDR3 length equals 14 residues. DNA for the CDR3: TGTGCCAGTAACCGGGACAGGGGCGACGATGAGCAGTTCTTC. This codes for CASNRDRGDDEQFF.

This chain links TRBV5-1 with TRBJ2-1; D might be TRBD2 (5 bases). Trimming left V 5 bases short and J 9 bases short, with 24 bases between. CDR3 length equals 16 residues. CDR1 and CDR2 (germline): SGHRS, YFSETQ. The CDR3 DNA reads TGCGCCAGCAGTTCGATATTTGAGCTAGCCCAAGGTGAGCAGTTCTTC. Its translation: CASSSIFELAQGEQFF.

This clone has only a few counts. This rearrangement joins TRBV7-2 to TRBJ2-3; 9 nucleotides match TRBD2. This CDR3 contains 16 residues. Germline CDR1 is SGHTA and CDR2 is FQGNSA. V dropped 1 base and J dropped 4; count of bases not matched to a gene: 6. The CDR3 DNA reads as TGTGCCAGCAGCTTAGGGGCGGGGGGGCCTTCAGATACGCAGTATTTT. Translated: CASSLGAGGPSDTQYF. Full variable domain (missing parts from reference TRBV7-2 and TRBJ2-3): GAGVSQSPSNKVTEKGKDVELRCDPISGHTALYWYRQSLGQGLEFLIYFQGNSAPDKSGLPSDRFSAERTGGSVSTLTIQRTQQEDSAVYLCASSLGAGGPSDTQYFGPGTRLTVL.